This record concerns one TCR beta chain sequence. The data are from a study of cytomegalovirus exposure and HLA in healthy donors. The CDR3 has 12 amino acids. In germline, CDR1 is SGHAT, CDR2 FQNNGV. V was clipped by 2 bases and J by 8 bases, with 9 bases between them. The PCR made use of 60 Vbeta and 13 Jbeta primers. Only in-frame clones appear in the TCRdb table, and some are missing; sequencing was by immunoSEQ multiplex PCR. The repertoire includes tens of thousands of clones, roughly 71% of them detected once, and nearly 25% sits in the top ten. The source of this sequence is a man aged 50 to 59 in good health and CMV-seropositive. The specimen was PBMCs. The chain employs TRBV11-2 and TRBJ1-1; D ambiguous. The CDR3 is CASSLTVTEAFF. In nucleotides, the CDR3 is TGTGCCAGCAGCTTAACGGTGACAGAAGCTTTCTTT.